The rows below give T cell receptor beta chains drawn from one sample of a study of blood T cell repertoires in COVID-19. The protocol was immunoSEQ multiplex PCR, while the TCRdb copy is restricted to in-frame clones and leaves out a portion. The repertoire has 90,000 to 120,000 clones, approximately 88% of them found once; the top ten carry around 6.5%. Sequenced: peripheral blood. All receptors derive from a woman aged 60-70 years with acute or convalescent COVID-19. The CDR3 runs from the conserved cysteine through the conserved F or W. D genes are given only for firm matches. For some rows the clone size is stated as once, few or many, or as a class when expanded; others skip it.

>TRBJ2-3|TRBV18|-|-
TGTGCCAGCTCACCACAGCTAACGGATACGCAGTATTTT
CASSPQLTDTQYF
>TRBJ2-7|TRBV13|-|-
TGTGCCAGCAGAATAAGGGGGACTACCTTCGAGCAGTACTTC
CASRIRGTTFEQYF
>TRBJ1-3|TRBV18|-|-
TGTGCCAGCTCACCACCAGCAGGAAACACCATATATTTT
CASSPPAGNTIYF
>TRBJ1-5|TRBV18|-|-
TGTGCCAGCTCACCAAAAGGGGATCAGCCCCAGCATTTT
CASSPKGDQPQHF
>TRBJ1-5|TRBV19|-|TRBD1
TGTGCCAGTAGCAGACAGGGGAATCAGCCCCAGCATTTT
CASSRQGNQPQHF
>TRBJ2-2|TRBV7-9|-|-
TGTGCCAGCAGCCTACAGGCTACGAACACCGGGGAGCTGTTTTTT
CASSLQATNTGELFF
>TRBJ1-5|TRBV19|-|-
TGTGCCAGTAGTCTCGCCCAAGGGAGGTTTCAGCCCCAGCATTTT
CASSLAQGRFQPQHF
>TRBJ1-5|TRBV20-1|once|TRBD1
TGCAGTGCTAGTAAGATCGGACAGGTGACCAATCAGCCCCAGCATTTT
CSASKIGQVTNQPQHF
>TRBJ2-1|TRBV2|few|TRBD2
TGTGCCAGCAGAGGGACTAGCGATTACAATGAGCAGTTCTTC
CASRGTSDYNEQFF
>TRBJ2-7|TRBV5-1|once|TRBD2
TGCGCCAGCAGCCACCGAGGGAGCGGGAGCTACGAGCAGTACTTC
CASSHRGSGSYEQYF
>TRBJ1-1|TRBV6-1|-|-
TGTGCCAGCAGTGAGGGGCTTTCCACTGAAGCTTTCTTT
CASSEGLSTEAFF
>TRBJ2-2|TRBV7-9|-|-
TGTGCCAGCAGTCTTACGGGACTCCTAAACACCGGGGAGCTGTTTTTT
CASSLTGLLNTGELFF
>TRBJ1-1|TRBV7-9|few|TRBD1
TGTGCCAGCAGCTTAGAGGGACAGGGAGCCACTGAAGCTTTCTTT
CASSLEGQGATEAFF
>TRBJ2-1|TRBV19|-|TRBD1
TGTGCCAGTAGTATTCGGGGGACAGGGGCCTGGAGCTCCTACAATGAGCAGTTCTTC
CASSIRGTGAWSSYNEQFF
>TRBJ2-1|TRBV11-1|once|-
TGTGCCAGCAGCCTATTAGCACTAGAGGGTGAGCAGTTCTTC
CASSLLALEGEQFF
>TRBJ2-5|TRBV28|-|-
TGTGCCAGCATGAAACGGAGGGGGCGTCGCGAGGAGACCCAGTACTTC
CASMKRRGRREETQYF
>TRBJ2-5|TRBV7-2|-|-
TGTGCCAGCAGCTTAGGGCCACAAGAGACCCAGTACTTC
CASSLGPQETQYF
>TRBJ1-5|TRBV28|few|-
TGTGCCTCAGCGGGACTACTCAATCAGCCCCAGCATTTT
CASAGLLNQPQHF
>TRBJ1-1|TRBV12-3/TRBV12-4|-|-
TGTGCCAGCAGTCCACAGGACACTGAAGCTTTCTTT
CASSPQDTEAFF
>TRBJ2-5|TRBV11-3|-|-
TGTGCCAGCAGCTTAGCGGCGGGATTGTCGGAGACCCAGTACTTC
CASSLAAGLSETQYF
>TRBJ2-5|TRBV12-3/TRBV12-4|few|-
TGTGCCAGCGTATTCCGGAGGACCCAGTACTTC
CASVFRRTQYF
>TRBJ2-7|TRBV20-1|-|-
TGCAGTGCTAGTGGCCTGCGGAGGGGAGTTGGCGAGCAGTACTTC
CSASGLRRGVGEQYF
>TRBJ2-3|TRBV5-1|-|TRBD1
TGCGCCAGCAACCCCCAGGGGGTCACAGATACGCAGTATTTT
CASNPQGVTDTQYF
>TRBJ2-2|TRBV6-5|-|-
TGTGCCAGCAGTTACTACCGGGGCGGGGAGCTGTTTTTT
CASSYYRGGELFF
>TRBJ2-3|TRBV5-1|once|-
TGCGCCAGCAGCTTGGCGCTAAACACAGATACGCAGTATTTT
CASSLALNTDTQYF
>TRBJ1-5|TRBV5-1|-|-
TGCGCCAGCAGCTTGTACGGGGGAACCAATCAGCCCCAGCATTTT
CASSLYGGTNQPQHF